The 2 T cell receptor beta chains below all came from one sample that was sequenced in a study of cytomegalovirus exposure and HLA in healthy donors. The PCR used 60 Vbeta and 13 Jbeta primers. Assay: immunoSEQ multiplex PCR; the TCRdb copy retains only in-frame clones and omits some. The table shows about 160,000 clones, with approximately 80% occurring only once. The sequencing input was PBMCs. Every receptor here comes from a man between 18 and 29 years old in good health and CMV-seropositive.

As to this clone: Germline is not matched at one junction end, which may reflect a read error. This chain links TRBV7-9 with TRBJ1-3; D may be TRBD1 (6 bases). The V gene's germline CDR1 is SEHNR and CDR2 FQNEAQ (reference sequence). CDR3 size: 17 residues. CDR3 in amino acids: CSSSFIAGASSGNTIYF. The CDR3 DNA follows: TGTTCCAGCAGCTTTATCGCAGGGGCTTCCTCTGGAAACACCATATATTTT.

This rearrangement joins TRBV19 to TRBJ2-7; 13 bases are shared with TRBD2. The CDR3 is made up of 15 amino acids. Germline V lookup: CDR1 LNHDA, CDR2 SQIVND (reference sequence). V gave up 4 bases and J gave up 2 bases; unmatched junction bases: 2. CDR3 residues: CASSRGLAGPYEQYF. The CDR3, as DNA: TGTGCCAGTAGTAGGGGACTAGCGGGGCCCTACGAGCAGTACTTC.